The 2 T cell receptor beta chains below come from one sample, sequenced in a study of OX40 agonist ivuxolimab in advanced cancers. Method: immunoSEQ multiplex PCR; TCRdb's copy keeps in-frame clones and lacks some. The repertoire holds fewer than 85,000 clones, about 85% seen once, with about 0.89% in the top ten. Material: CD4+ or CD8+ T cells sorted from blood, obtained in a trial of the OX40 agonist ivuxolimab. The receptors originated from an adult with an advanced solid tumor such as melanoma, head and neck, liver or kidney cancer.

The CDR3 sequence: CASSQTPTNEKLFF. CDR3 bases: TGTGCCAGCAGCCAGACACCAACTAATGAAAAACTGTTTTTT. The gene calls are TRBV5-6 and TRBJ1-4; D ambiguous. The V and J ends lost 4 bases and 0 bases respectively, with 7 bases between them. Per the germline V gene, CDR1 is SGHDT and CDR2 is YYEEEE. The CDR3 runs 14 residues. Based on the CDR3 plus reference TRBV5-6 and TRBJ1-4, the full variable domain is DAGVTQSPTHLIKTRGQQVTLRCSPKSGHDTVSWYQQALGQGPQFIFQYYEEEERQRGNFPDRFSGHQFPNYSSELNVNALLLGDSALYLCASSQTPTNEKLFFGSGTQLSVL.

V is TRBV4-1 and J is TRBJ1-3; D is ambiguous. V was pared by 4 bases and J by 4 bases, with 20 bases between. The V gene's germline CDR1 is MGHRA and CDR2 YSYEKL. The CDR3 runs 17 residues. The CDR3 DNA reads TGCGCCAGCAGCCCCCGAGTGGACGGCCCGGTGGGAAACACCATATATTTT. It encodes CASSPRVDGPVGNTIYF.